The 16 T cell receptor beta chains given below trace back to one sample, sequenced in a study of blood T cells in healthy people across ages. The second PCR ran about 6 to 12 cycles with a sample-barcoded 5' primer and J-beta primers. TCRdb used MiXCR to reprocess the 5' RACE reads, holding one entry per CDR3 protein. The table shows about 2 million distinct CDR3 sequences, with around half occurring only once. Sequences were obtained from blood. Source of these receptors: a woman aged 40 to 55 in good health.

The gene calls are TRBV2 and TRBJ2-1, with no clear D. The CDR3 spans 13 residues. Germline V gene lookup returns CDR1 SNHLY and CDR2 FYNNEI. V lost 7 bases and J 4 bases, leaving 11 bases between the germline ends. Here the CDR3 reads CASNVQKYNEQFF. DNA of the CDR3: TGTGCCAGCAATGTACAGAAGTACAATGAGCAGTTCTTC.

This clonotype has more than one count but fewer than ten. The chain links TRBV7-2 to TRBJ2-3; possible D gene TRBD2, 5 bases. Deletions cut 7 bases from V and 3 bases from J, with 23 bases between. The CDR3 has 17 amino acids. The V gene's germline CDR1 is SGHTA and CDR2 FQGNSA. The CDR3 here is CASNPSSMSGRTDTQYF. The CDR3, as DNA: TGTGCCAGCAACCCCAGCTCAATGAGCGGTAGGACAGATACGCAGTATTTT.

This clonotype was seen a few times. The CDR3: CASSQVFGTGNEKLFF. In DNA, the CDR3 is TGTGCCAGCAGCCAAGTATTCGGGACAGGGAATGAAAAACTGTTTTTT. The gene calls are TRBV14 and TRBJ1-4, with 9 nucleotides matching TRBD1. Germline-derived CDR1 and CDR2 are SGHDN and FVKESK. The CDR3 is made up of 16 amino acids. The J segment lost 5 bases and the V segment lost 1 base, leaving 5 bases of the junction unmatched.

The V and J genes are TRBV28 and TRBJ2-1, with 7 bases aligning to TRBD1. Unmatched junction bases numbered 7, after V lost 6 bases and J lost 8 bases. CDR3 size: 13 residues. CDR1 MDHEN and CDR2 SYDVKM come from the germline V gene. The CDR3 nucleotides are TGTGCCAGCAGGACAGGGTATAGGGATGAGCAGTTCTTC. Protein sequence: CASRTGYRDEQFF.

V gene TRBV27 combines with J gene TRBJ2-4; 8 bases match TRBD1. The J call may be in error: the DNA end matches TRBJ2-7 better. CDR1 is MNHEY and CDR2 is SMNVEV in the germline V gene (reference sequence). The CDR3 is made up of 13 amino acids. The CDR3 sequence is CASSLQGAAEQYF. In DNA, the CDR3 is TGTGCCAGCAGTTTACAGGGGGCGGCCGAGCAGTACTTC.

V is TRBV27 and J is TRBJ2-5; 8 bases fit TRBD1. Trimming took 4 bases from V and 11 from J; bases not matched to a gene: 15. This CDR3 spans 15 amino acids. The V gene's germline CDR1 is MNHEY and CDR2 SMNVEV (reference sequence). The CDR3 loop is CASSYGQGYNNEQYF. CDR3 in DNA: TGTGCCAGCAGTTACGGACAGGGCTATAACAATGAGCAGTACTTC.

This clonotype was counted only a few times. The chain links TRBV6-5 to TRBJ2-1, with unresolved D. V dropped 7 bases and J dropped 7 bases, with 11 bases sitting between them. CDR3 length equals 12 residues. CDR1 is MNHEY, CDR2 SVGAGI, per germline. The CDR3 nucleotides are TGTGCCAGCAACCAGGTCGGGAATGAGCAGTTCTTC. Translation gives CASNQVGNEQFF.

About this clonotype itself: The germline gene is not matched at one end of the junction; a read error may be the cause. This sequence joins TRBV9 and TRBJ1-2; D gene ambiguous. The CDR3 has 15 residues. Germline V lookup: CDR1 SGDLS, CDR2 YYNGEE. The CDR3 loop is CASSVSRNLNYSYTF. The CDR3 nucleotides are TGTGCCAGCAGCGTATCGAGAAACCTTAACTATAGCTACACCTTC.

J is TRBJ2-5 and V is TRBV3-1; D gene uncertain. The CDR3 covers 16 residues. CDR1 and CDR2 from the germline V gene are LGHDT and YNNKEL (reference sequence). V lost 0 bases and J lost 2, with 13 bases in between. DNA of the CDR3: TGTGCCAGCAGCCAAGAAAGGCAGAGATATCAAGAGACCCAGTACTTC. Encoded protein: CASSQERQRYQETQYF.

This clonotype was counted a few times. This rearrangement joins TRBV2 to TRBJ2-1; TRBD1 matches 10 bases. Germline V gene lookup returns CDR1 SNHLY and CDR2 FYNNEI. The CDR3 has 15 amino acids. J lost 7 bases, V lost 6 bases, and 9 bases had no gene match. The DNA for the CDR3 is TGTGCCAGCAGGCCGGGACAGGGGTTTTGGAATGAGCAGTTCTTC. As protein: CASRPGQGFWNEQFF.

The rearrangement joins TRBV25-1 to TRBJ2-7, with D possibly TRBD1 on 6 matching bases. Trimming left V 6 bases short and J 0 bases short, with 12 bases between. Germline assignment: CDR1 MGHDK and CDR2 SYGVNS. The CDR3 sequence is 14 residues long. CDR3 sequence (DNA): TGTGCCAGCAGGGACAGTCGCACCTCCTACGAGCAGTACTTC. Encoded protein: CASRDSRTSYEQYF.

The rearrangement uses TRBV20-1 and TRBJ1-1; 7 nucleotides match TRBD1. Germline lookup yields CDR1 DFQATT and CDR2 SNEGSKA (reference sequence). The CDR3 is made up of 15 amino acids. V lost 5 bases, J lost 4 bases, and 13 bases stayed unmatched. Written as DNA, the CDR3 is TGCAGTGCTCCCACCGGGCAGGGGGGGGCCACTGAAGCTTTCTTT. Its translation is CSAPTGQGGATEAFF.

There are a few counts of this clonotype. J is TRBJ2-7 and V is TRBV28; TRBD2 matches 7 bases. The DNA matches TRBJ2-5 better at its end, which makes the J call doubtful. This CDR3 has 16 amino acids. From germline, CDR1 is MDHEN and CDR2 SYDVKM. The DNA for the CDR3 is TGTGCCAGCAGTTTACCTACTAGCGAGGACCAAGAGACCCAGTACTTC. Its translation is CASSLPTSEDQETQYF.

In this sample, this clonotype turned up many times. The chain has TRBV12-3 or TRBV12-4 and TRBJ2-5; 9 bases align to TRBD2. V gave up 0 bases and J gave up 4 bases; unmatched junction bases: 3. This CDR3 has 15 amino acids. CDR3 region: CASSLASGGRETQYF. As DNA, the CDR3 is TGTGCCAGCAGTTTAGCTAGCGGGGGAAGAGAGACCCAGTACTTC.

This rearrangement joins TRBV3-1 to TRBJ2-5; the match to TRBD1 covers 8 bases. V was pared by 3 bases and J by 4 bases, with 4 bases of the junction left unmatched. Germline V lookup: CDR1 LGHDT, CDR2 YNNKEL (reference sequence). There are 14 residues in the CDR3. This CDR3 is CASSHYQGAETQYF. CDR3 coding DNA: TGTGCCAGCAGCCATTACCAGGGGGCAGAGACCCAGTACTTC.

The chain has TRBV11-2 and TRBJ2-2; 10 positions match TRBD1. This CDR3 contains 14 residues. Germline lookup yields CDR1 SGHAT and CDR2 FQNNGV. J gave up 4 bases and V 7 bases, and 3 bases lay outside the gene matches. The CDR3 reads CASIRQGATGELFF. CDR3 nucleotide sequence: TGTGCCAGCATAAGACAGGGGGCCACCGGGGAGCTGTTTTTT.